Listed here are 12 T cell receptor beta chains from one sample, sequenced in a study of blood T cells in healthy people across ages. A second PCR of 7 to 11 cycles used a sample-barcoded 5' primer and a J-beta primer mix. From the 5' RACE reads, TCRdb called clonotypes with MiXCR, one entry per CDR3 protein. This table has some 1.5 million distinct CDR3 sequences, 28% appearing once. Input material: blood. The receptors originated from a woman aged 25-40 years in good health.

This sequence joins TRBV20-1 and TRBJ1-2; D gene uncertain. The CDR3 consists of 12 residues. CDR1 and CDR2 from the germline V gene are DFQATT and SNEGSKA (reference sequence). Trimming took off 5 bases at V and 2 bases at J, with 9 bases between the two ends. CDR3 sequence reads: CSAQKKNYGYTF. In nucleotides, the CDR3 is TGCAGTGCTCAAAAGAAAAACTATGGCTACACCTTC.

This clonotype was seen at least ten times. CDR3 nucleotides: TGCAGTGCTCCACCGGGACAGGGGGCCTATGAGCAGTTCTTC. As protein: CSAPPGQGAYEQFF. V gene TRBV20-1 combines with J gene TRBJ2-1; the match to TRBD1 covers 12 bases. Germline-derived CDR1 and CDR2 are DFQATT and SNEGSKA (reference sequence). The CDR3 spans 14 residues. The J segment lost 8 bases and the V segment lost 5 bases, leaving 7 bases of the junction unmatched.

This clonotype was picked up many times. This sequence joins TRBV18 and TRBJ2-7; TRBD2 is a possible D gene (6 bases). The V gene lost 7 bases and the J gene lost 0 bases, with 10 bases spanning the gap. CDR1 is KGHSH and CDR2 is LQKENI in the germline V gene. The CDR3 contains 13 residues. In DNA form, the CDR3 reads TGTGCCAGCTTAGGAGGGAGCTCCTACGAGCAGTACTTC. This translates into CASLGGSSYEQYF.

The J gene is TRBJ1-6, the V gene TRBV28; possibly TRBD1 for D (5 bases). The V gene's germline CDR1 is MDHEN and CDR2 SYDVKM. V lost 3 bases and J lost 7, with 13 bases in between. CDR3 length: 15 residues. The CDR3 nucleotides read TGTGCCAGCAGTTTCCAAGGGGTATCCAATTCACCCCTCCACTTT. Its translation: CASSFQGVSNSPLHF.

This clonotype was seen just once. The J gene is TRBJ2-2, the V gene TRBV9, with D possibly matching TRBD2 (6 bases). CDR1 is SGDLS, CDR2 YYNGEE, per germline. V was trimmed by 0 bases and J by 2 bases, leaving 11 bases between them. This CDR3 spans 16 amino acids. This CDR3 is CASSVVGRGNTGELFF. The CDR3 coding sequence is TGTGCCAGCAGCGTAGTGGGGCGGGGAAACACCGGGGAGCTGTTTTTT.

The chain links TRBV12-3 or TRBV12-4 to TRBJ2-1, with 7 bases matching TRBD2. This CDR3 is built from 15 residues. The junction had 8 bases not matched to a gene; V was cut back by 1 base and J by 8 bases. This chain's CDR3 is CASSLGRELMHEQFF. The CDR3 DNA reads TGTGCCAGCAGTTTAGGGCGGGAGTTGATGCATGAGCAGTTCTTC.

This chain uses TRBV5-1 with TRBJ1-4, with D tentatively TRBD1 (6 bases). This CDR3 is 13 amino acids long. Germline CDR1 reads SGHRS; CDR2 reads YFSETQ. V was pared by 4 bases and J by 7 bases, with 11 bases between. For the CDR3, the DNA is TGCGCCAGCAGCGAACAGGGAATTGAAAAACTGTTTTTT. Translated: CASSEQGIEKLFF.

The V and J genes are TRBV7-2 and TRBJ2-4; D might be TRBD1 or TRBD2, each matching 5 bases. Germline CDR1 is SGHTA and CDR2 is FQGNSA. V was shortened by 5 bases and J by 13 bases, with 21 bases between the two germline ends. There are 14 residues in the CDR3. CDR3 DNA: TGTGCCAGCAGCCTGTTCCGGGACCCTAATGAGCAGTACTTC. Translating gives CASSLFRDPNEQYF.

This clonotype was counted ten times or more. J is TRBJ2-6 and V is TRBV6-2 or TRBV6-3, with D possibly called TRBD1 or TRBD2 (5 bases each). V lost 7 bases, J lost 5 bases, and 27 bases lay in between. CDR3 size: 19 residues. Germline V lookup: CDR1 MNHEY, CDR2 SVGEGT. The CDR3 loop is CASTYGGRLAAARANVLTF. CDR3 in DNA: TGTGCCAGCACCTATGGGGGACGCCTCGCCGCAGCGAGGGCCAACGTCCTGACTTTC.

The rearrangement joins TRBV18 to TRBJ2-7, with TRBD2 matching 9 bases. Per germline, CDR1 KGHSH and CDR2 LQKENI. The CDR3 is 14 amino acids. The trim removed 2 bases at V and 6 bases at J, leaving 5 bases unmatched. In DNA, the CDR3 is TGTGCCAGCTCACCAGTGGCTAGCGGGGCCGAGCAGTACTTC. Translating gives CASSPVASGAEQYF.

Only a few counts were recorded for this clonotype. This chain connects TRBV6-1 to TRBJ2-2; 11 nucleotides match TRBD2. V was pared by 5 bases and J by 0 bases, with 11 bases of the junction left unmatched. The CDR3 loop spans 19 amino acids. From germline, CDR1 is MNHNS and CDR2 SASEGT. The CDR3 region has the DNA TGTGCCAGCAGTCCCGGGACCCAACTAGCGGGGGCGAACACCGGGGAGCTGTTTTTT. Its translation is CASSPGTQLAGANTGELFF.

This clonotype was picked up many times. The chain has TRBV29-1 and TRBJ1-5; D remains unclear. The CDR3 is 10 residues long. The V gene lost 4 bases and the J gene lost 5 bases, with 3 bases spanning the gap. Germline V gene lookup returns CDR1 SQVTM and CDR2 ANQGSEA. CDR3 nucleotide sequence: TGCAGCGTTGGGGATCAGCCCCAGCATTTT. Encoded protein: CSVGDQPQHF.